Following are 5 T cell receptor beta chains from one sample sequenced in a study of OX40 agonist ivuxolimab in advanced cancers. TCRdb's table, derived via immunoSEQ multiplex PCR, lists solely in-frame clones and lacks some. The table has 17,000 or so clones, just under 80% seen once; the top ten hold less than 30%. The sequencing here drew on CD4+ or CD8+ T cells sorted from blood, taken in a trial of the OX40 agonist ivuxolimab. Every receptor here comes from an adult with an advanced solid tumor such as melanoma, head and neck, liver or kidney cancer.

This rearrangement joins TRBV7-2 to TRBJ2-5; 8 bases match TRBD1. The CDR3 is 14 amino acids. Germline-derived CDR1 and CDR2 are SGHTA and FQGNSA. V shed 5 bases and J 7 bases; nucleotides not matched to a gene: 9. CDR3 protein: CASSRDRTLGTQYF. CDR3 nucleotide sequence: TGTGCCAGCAGCCGGGACAGGACTCTTGGGACCCAGTACTTC.

In its sample, this clone ranks as medium-sized. The chain couples TRBV10-1 to TRBJ2-3; tentative D call: TRBD2 (6 bases). The V end lost 0 bases, the J end lost 2 bases, and 9 bases lay between the germline ends. This CDR3 has 15 residues. Per the germline V gene, CDR1 is WNHNN and CDR2 is SYGVQD (reference sequence). The CDR3 loop reads CASSESAGNTDTQYF. The CDR3 DNA follows: TGCGCCAGCAGTGAGTCGGCGGGGAACACAGATACGCAGTATTTT.

The chain is built from TRBV29-1 and TRBJ2-1; TRBD2 agrees at 9 bases. Germline trimming cut 0 bases from V and 5 bases from J; bases unmatched to any gene: 5. The CDR3 runs 15 residues. Germline-derived CDR1 and CDR2 are SQVTM and ANQGSEA. CDR3 residues: CSVEEASGVNNEQFF. CDR3 bases: TGCAGCGTTGAAGAGGCTAGCGGGGTAAACAATGAGCAGTTCTTC.

This sequence joins TRBV7-9 and TRBJ2-1; the D is unclear. The CDR3 has 16 amino acids. Trimming took off 4 bases at V and 0 bases at J, with 13 bases between the two ends. Germline lookup yields CDR1 SEHNR and CDR2 FQNEAQ (reference sequence). The chain's CDR3 is CASSSRAAISYNEQFF. The CDR3 coding sequence is TGTGCCAGCAGCTCCCGGGCAGCGATCTCCTACAATGAGCAGTTCTTC.

Only one count was recorded for this clone. The genes are TRBV5-6 and TRBJ1-2; TRBD1 might be the D (6 bases). V lost 3 bases, J lost 3 bases, and 15 bases lay in between. CDR1 and CDR2 from the germline V gene are SGHDT and YYEEEE. The CDR3 is 15 residues long. The CDR3 bases are TGTGCCAGCAGCTCATACAGGGAGAAGGACTATGGCTACACCTTC. Residues: CASSSYREKDYGYTF.